This is a list of T cell receptor beta chains from one sample in a study of blood T cell repertoires in COVID-19. Using immunoSEQ multiplex PCR, the repertoire was profiled, and TCRdb retains in-frame clones only, with some absent. The sample has about 230,000 clones; approximately 84% are singletons. The sequenced sample was peripheral blood. The receptor source for this set is a middle-aged man with COVID-19, enrolled during active disease. Each CDR3 is given with its conserved first and last residue. The D gene is left open where the match is weak. Part of the rows lack a size; the others show once, few, many or a class for expanded clones.

>TRBV19|TRBD1|TRBJ2-7|14|.
TGTGCCACCGGCCCGGGACAGGGGGGCTACGAGCAGTACTTC
CATGPGQGGYEQYF
>TRBV15|TRBD2|TRBJ2-2|17|.
TGTGCCACCAGCAGAGTCCTAGCGGGGGTGTCAACCGGGGAGCTGTTTTTT
CATSRVLAGVSTGELFF
>TRBV6-6|.|TRBJ2-7|14|.
TGTGCCAGCAGGCAAGACAGCGATTTCTACGAGCAGTACTTC
CASRQDSDFYEQYF
>TRBV7-6|.|TRBJ1-2|17|.
TGTGCCAGCAGCTTAGGGGAGCGGGCAGGAGGACTCTATGGCTACACCTTC
CASSLGERAGGLYGYTF
>TRBV19|TRBD2|TRBJ2-1|16|.
TGTGCCAGTAGTATCGGGGAGCGGGGGGATTACAATGAGCAGTTCTTC
CASSIGERGDYNEQFF
>TRBV5-1|.|TRBJ2-2|15|.
TGCGCCAGCAGCTTGGGGACTCCGGGCACCGGGGAGCTGTTTTTT
CASSLGTPGTGELFF
>TRBV10-2|.|TRBJ2-7|14|.
TGCGCCAGCAGTGAGCCGGGACACCAGGTTGAGCAGTACTTC
CASSEPGHQVEQYF
>TRBV3-1/TRBV3-2|TRBD1|TRBJ1-1|14|once
TGTGCCAGCAGCCAAGTTACAGGGGGTTTAGTAGCTTTCTTT
CASSQVTGGLVAFF
>TRBV29-1|.|TRBJ2-6|15|.
TGCAGCGTCGCGGCTCCGGGATCTGGGGCCAACGTCCTGACTTTC
CSVAAPGSGANVLTF
>TRBV30|.|TRBJ1-2|13|.
TGTGCCTGGAGCGAAATGGGCGTTGGAGGCTACACCTTC
CAWSEMGVGGYTF
>TRBV27|TRBD1|TRBJ1-2|15|.
TGTGCCAGCAGAAGAACGACAGGGGTGGACTATGGCTACACCTTC
CASRRTTGVDYGYTF
>TRBV10-3|TRBD1|TRBJ2-2|16|.
TGTGCCATCAGCCCAGCGGACAGGGGGATCACCGGGGAGCTGTTTTTT
CAISPADRGITGELFF
>TRBV12-3/TRBV12-4|.|TRBJ2-3|12|.
TGTGCCACCGGCAGGGGCACAGATACGCAGTATTTT
CATGRGTDTQYF
>TRBV13|.|TRBJ2-7|14|once
TGTGCCAGCAGCTTACCCACTAGCACCTACGAGCAGTACTTC
CASSLPTSTYEQYF
>TRBV30|.|TRBJ1-5|14|.
TGTGCCTGGAGTGACCGGGACATCAATCAGCCCCAGCATTTT
CAWSDRDINQPQHF
>TRBV5-4|.|TRBJ2-7|15|.
TGTGCCAGCAGCCTGGACGGTGGCGGCTCCTACGAGCAGTACTTC
CASSLDGGGSYEQYF
>TRBV11-2|TRBD1|TRBJ1-4|17|.
TGTGCCAGCAGCTCACGACAGGGGGAGGCTTCTAATGAAAAACTGTTTTTT
CASSSRQGEASNEKLFF
>TRBV28|.|TRBJ2-5|15|.
TGTGCCAGCAGTTCAGCACAGGTGGGTGCGGAGACCCAGTACTTC
CASSSAQVGAETQYF
>TRBV3-1/TRBV3-2|TRBD2|TRBJ2-1|14|.
TGTGCCAGCAGCCAAGAAGCGGGGGGCCACCGGAAGTTCTTC
CASSQEAGGHRKFF
>TRBV7-6|TRBD1|TRBJ1-5|16|.
TGTGCCAGCAGTAACAGGGGGCGCGGAGAGGGCCAGCCCCAGCATTTT
CASSNRGRGEGQPQHF
>TRBV7-6|.|TRBJ1-6|15|.
TGTGCCAGCAGCCCTGGACAGACAGATAATTCACCCCTCCACTTT
CASSPGQTDNSPLHF
>TRBV11-2|.|TRBJ2-1|12|.
TGTGCCAGCAGCTTAACGACAGTTGAGCAGTTCTTC
CASSLTTVEQFF
>TRBV5-4|.|TRBJ1-3|17|.
TGTGCCAGCAGCTTGGAGCCGGGATCCCTCTCTGGAAACACCATATATTTT
CASSLEPGSLSGNTIYF
>TRBV10-1|.|TRBJ2-3|14|.
TGCGCCAGCAGTGGAGGGCCTGGGGCAGATACGCAGTATTTT
CASSGGPGADTQYF
>TRBV7-2|.|TRBJ2-7|15|once
TGTGCCAGCAGCCGTACCAGGGGATCACGGAACGAGCAGTACTTC
CASSRTRGSRNEQYF
>TRBV29-1|TRBD2|TRBJ2-3|14|.
TGCAGCGTTCACCCAGGACTAGGCACAGATACGCAGTATTTT
CSVHPGLGTDTQYF
>TRBV10-3|.|TRBJ1-1|12|.
TGTGCCATCAGAGGGGGGGAAACTGAAGCTTTCTTT
CAIRGGETEAFF
>TRBV6-5|.|TRBJ2-3|15|.
TGTGCCAGCAGTTACTCGCCGGGAGAGTCAGATACGCAGTATTTT
CASSYSPGESDTQYF
>TRBV7-9|TRBD1|TRBJ1-1|15|.
TGTGCCAGCAGCCGCGACAGGGGCTGGAACACTGAAGCTTTCTTT
CASSRDRGWNTEAFF